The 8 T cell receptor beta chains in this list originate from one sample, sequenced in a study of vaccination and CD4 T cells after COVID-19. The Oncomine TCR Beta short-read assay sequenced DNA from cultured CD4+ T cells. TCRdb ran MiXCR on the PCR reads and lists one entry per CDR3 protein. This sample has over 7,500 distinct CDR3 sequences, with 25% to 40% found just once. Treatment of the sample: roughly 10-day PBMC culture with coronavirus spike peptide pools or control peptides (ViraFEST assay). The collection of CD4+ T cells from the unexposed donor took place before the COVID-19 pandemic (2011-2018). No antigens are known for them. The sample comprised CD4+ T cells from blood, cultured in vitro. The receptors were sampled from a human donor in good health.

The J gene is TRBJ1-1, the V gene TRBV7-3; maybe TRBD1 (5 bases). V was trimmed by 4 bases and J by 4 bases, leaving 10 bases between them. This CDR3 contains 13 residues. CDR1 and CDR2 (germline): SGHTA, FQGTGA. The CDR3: CASSSVGGTEAFF. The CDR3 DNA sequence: TGTGCCAGCAGCTCTGTGGGGGGCACTGAAGCTTTCTTT.

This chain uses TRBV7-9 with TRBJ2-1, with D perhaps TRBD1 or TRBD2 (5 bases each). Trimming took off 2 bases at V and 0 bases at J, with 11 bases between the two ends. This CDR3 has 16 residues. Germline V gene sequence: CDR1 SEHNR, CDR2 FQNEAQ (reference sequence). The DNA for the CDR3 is TGTGCCAGCAGCTTAATGGGGGTTAGCTCCTACAATGAGCAGTTCTTC. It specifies CASSLMGVSSYNEQFF.

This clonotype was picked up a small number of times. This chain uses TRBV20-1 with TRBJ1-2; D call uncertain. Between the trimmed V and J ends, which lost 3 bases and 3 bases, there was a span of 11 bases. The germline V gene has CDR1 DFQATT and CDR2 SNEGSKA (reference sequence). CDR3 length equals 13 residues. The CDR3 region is CSARSPRDYGYTF. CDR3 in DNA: TGCAGTGCTAGGTCCCCTCGAGACTATGGCTACACCTTC.

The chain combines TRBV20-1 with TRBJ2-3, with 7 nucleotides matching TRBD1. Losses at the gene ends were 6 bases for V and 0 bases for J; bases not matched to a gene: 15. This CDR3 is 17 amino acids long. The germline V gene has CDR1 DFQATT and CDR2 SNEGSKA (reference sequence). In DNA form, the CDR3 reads TGCAGTGCCAACGACAGGGCCAAAACCTCTAGCACAGATACGCAGTATTTT. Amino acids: CSANDRAKTSSTDTQYF.

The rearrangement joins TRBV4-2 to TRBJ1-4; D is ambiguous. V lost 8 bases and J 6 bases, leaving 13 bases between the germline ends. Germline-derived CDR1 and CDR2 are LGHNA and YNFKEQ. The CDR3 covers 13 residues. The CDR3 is CASRQHGDEKLFF. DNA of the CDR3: TGTGCCAGCCGGCAGCATGGGGATGAAAAACTGTTTTTT.

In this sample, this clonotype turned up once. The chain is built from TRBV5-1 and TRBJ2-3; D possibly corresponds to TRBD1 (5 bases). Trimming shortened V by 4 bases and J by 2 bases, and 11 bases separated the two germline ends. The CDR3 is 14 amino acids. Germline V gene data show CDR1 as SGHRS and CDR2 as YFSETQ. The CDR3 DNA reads TGCGCCAGCAGCAAAAGACAGAACACAGATACGCAGTATTTT. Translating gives CASSKRQNTDTQYF.

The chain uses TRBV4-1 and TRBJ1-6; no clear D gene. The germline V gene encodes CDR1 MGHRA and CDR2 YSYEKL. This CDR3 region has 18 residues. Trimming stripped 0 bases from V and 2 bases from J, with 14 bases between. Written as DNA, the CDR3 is TGCGCCAGCAGCCAAGATGATGCGGGGTGGACCTATAATTCACCCCTCCACTTT. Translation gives CASSQDDAGWTYNSPLHF.

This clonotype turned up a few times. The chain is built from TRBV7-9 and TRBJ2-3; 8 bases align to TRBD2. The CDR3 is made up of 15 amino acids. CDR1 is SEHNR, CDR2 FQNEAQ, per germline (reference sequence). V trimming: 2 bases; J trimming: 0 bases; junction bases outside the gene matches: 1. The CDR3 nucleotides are TGTGCCAGCAGCTTAACTAGCGGTAGCACAGATACGCAGTATTTT. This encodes CASSLTSGSTDTQYF.